These T cell receptor beta chains were read from a single sample in a study of post-analysis software for immune sequencing data. TCRdb fed the PCR reads into MiXCR, producing one record per CDR3 protein. The sample yields under 650,000 distinct CDR3 sequences, 44% seen once. The sample taken for sequencing was blood. These TCRs come from a girl between 10 and 17 years old with multiple sclerosis. CDR3s include the opening cysteine and the closing phenylalanine or tryptophan. The order of the fields is D gene, V gene, CDR3 length, J gene, CDR3 protein. D genes are given only for firm matches.

d_gene: .; v_gene: TRBV5-1; len: 14; j_gene: TRBJ1-1; CDR3aa: CASSMGGERTEAFF
d_gene: .; v_gene: TRBV5-1; len: 13; j_gene: TRBJ2-7; CDR3aa: CASGRDNSYEQYF
d_gene: TRBD1; v_gene: TRBV10-3; len: 17; j_gene: TRBJ2-1; CDR3aa: CAISESVTGQGKNEQFF
d_gene: .; v_gene: TRBV6-6; len: 12; j_gene: TRBJ1-1; CDR3aa: CASKTRDTEAFF
d_gene: TRBD1; v_gene: TRBV7-2; len: 15; j_gene: TRBJ2-1; CDR3aa: CASSLAPRGPETQFF
d_gene: .; v_gene: TRBV5-1; len: 14; j_gene: TRBJ2-1; CDR3aa: CASSLAARNNEQFF
d_gene: TRBD2; v_gene: TRBV20-1; len: 15; j_gene: TRBJ2-1; CDR3aa: CSAGLAGGPSNEQFF
d_gene: TRBD2; v_gene: TRBV12-3/TRBV12-4; len: 19; j_gene: TRBJ2-7; CDR3aa: CASSLFPGTSGAPPYEQYF
d_gene: TRBD1; v_gene: TRBV20-1; len: 14; j_gene: TRBJ1-1; CDR3aa: CSARKGQGNTEAFF
d_gene: .; v_gene: TRBV6-6; len: 15; j_gene: TRBJ2-3; CDR3aa: CASSYPVVSTDTQYF
d_gene: TRBD1; v_gene: TRBV5-1; len: 14; j_gene: TRBJ1-2; CDR3aa: CASSLDRGQDGYTF
d_gene: .; v_gene: TRBV29-1; len: 13; j_gene: TRBJ1-1; CDR3aa: CSVVQYMNTEAFF
d_gene: TRBD2; v_gene: TRBV20-1; len: 14; j_gene: TRBJ2-1; CDR3aa: CSATSGRALNEQFF
d_gene: TRBD2; v_gene: TRBV7-6; len: 17; j_gene: TRBJ2-7; CDR3aa: CASSLDVLAGAGAEQYF
d_gene: .; v_gene: TRBV5-1; len: 12; j_gene: TRBJ1-1; CDR3aa: CASSLVGKEAFF
d_gene: .; v_gene: TRBV5-1; len: 16; j_gene: TRBJ2-1; CDR3aa: CASSPARGGGGNEQFF
d_gene: .; v_gene: TRBV7-9; len: 16; j_gene: TRBJ1-2; CDR3aa: CASSLAGSGTHRGYTF
d_gene: TRBD1; v_gene: TRBV5-1; len: 14; j_gene: TRBJ2-7; CDR3aa: CASSSATGSYEQYF
d_gene: .; v_gene: TRBV10-3; len: 13; j_gene: TRBJ1-2; CDR3aa: CAISGGTYHGYTF
d_gene: .; v_gene: TRBV12-3/TRBV12-4; len: 13; j_gene: TRBJ2-7; CDR3aa: CASTGPGCYEQYF